This paragraph covers one T cell receptor (beta chain) sequence. These data belong to a study of cytomegalovirus exposure and HLA in healthy donors. The CDR3 consists of 13 residues. Trimming removed 2 bases at V and 5 bases at J, with 11 bases between. Germline CDR1 SGHRS, CDR2 YFSETQ. It was with 60 Vbeta and 13 Jbeta primers that the PCR ran. TCRdb's copy holds only in-frame clones and misses some; the assay was immunoSEQ multiplex PCR. The table records more than 90,000 clones, roughly 76% of them present only once. The specimen was PBMCs. The chain has TRBV5-1 and TRBJ2-7, with D maybe TRBD2 (5 bases). The clonotype originates from a human donor in good health. This CDR3 reads CASSLVEGHEQYF. The CDR3 DNA reads as TGCGCCAGCAGCTTAGTAGAGGGCCACGAGCAGTACTTC.